The clone carrying this T cell receptor beta chain was detected a few times. As yet, its antigen is unknown. The data were obtained in a study of T cells after yellow fever vaccination. One entry per CDR3 protein results from TCRdb running MiXCR on the 5' RACE reads. The repertoire has fewer than 450,000 distinct CDR3 sequences, roughly 8% of them found once; the top ten carry 15% to 20%. Points from the study as a whole: Booster sampling recovered most clones from primary vaccination (nearly 98% CD4, roughly 86% CD8).

The CDR3 sequence is 12 residues long. The V gene's germline CDR1 is DFQATT and CDR2 SNEGSKA (reference sequence). The ends were cut back, 1 base at V and 4 bases at J, with 7 bases in the middle. The receptor's source is a man between 18 and 29 years old who received the YFV17D yellow fever vaccine. The gene calls are TRBV20-1 and TRBJ2-5, with D unclear. Sequencing was performed on PBMCs, taken roughly 45 days after the first yellow fever vaccination. The CDR3 DNA is TGCAGTGCTAGAGGGAACACAGAGACCCAGTACTTC. Protein product: CSARGNTETQYF.